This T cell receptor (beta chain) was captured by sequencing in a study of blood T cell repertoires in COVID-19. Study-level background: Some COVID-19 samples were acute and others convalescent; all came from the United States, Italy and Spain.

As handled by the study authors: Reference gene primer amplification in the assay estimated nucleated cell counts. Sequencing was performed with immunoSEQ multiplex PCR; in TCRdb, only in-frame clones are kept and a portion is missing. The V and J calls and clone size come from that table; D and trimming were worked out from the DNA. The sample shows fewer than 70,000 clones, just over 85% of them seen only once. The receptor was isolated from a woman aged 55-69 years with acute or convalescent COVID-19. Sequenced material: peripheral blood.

CDR3 nucleotides: TGTGCCAGCAGCCGACAGGGATTTAGCAATCAGCCCCAGCATTTT. Translated: CASSRQGFSNQPQHF. The chain carries TRBV5-8 and TRBJ1-5, with 7 bases that match TRBD1. The CDR3 extends over 15 amino acids. In germline, CDR1 is SGHTS, CDR2 YDEGEE. Trimming removed 4 bases from V and 0 bases from J; junction bases left unmatched: 4. Full variable domain (missing parts from reference TRBV5-8 and TRBJ1-5): EAGVTQSPTHLIKTRGQQATLRCSPISGHTSVYWYQQALGLGLQFLLWYDEGEERNRGNFPPRFSGRQFPNYSSELNVNALELEDSALYLCASSRQGFSNQPQHFGDGTRLSIL.